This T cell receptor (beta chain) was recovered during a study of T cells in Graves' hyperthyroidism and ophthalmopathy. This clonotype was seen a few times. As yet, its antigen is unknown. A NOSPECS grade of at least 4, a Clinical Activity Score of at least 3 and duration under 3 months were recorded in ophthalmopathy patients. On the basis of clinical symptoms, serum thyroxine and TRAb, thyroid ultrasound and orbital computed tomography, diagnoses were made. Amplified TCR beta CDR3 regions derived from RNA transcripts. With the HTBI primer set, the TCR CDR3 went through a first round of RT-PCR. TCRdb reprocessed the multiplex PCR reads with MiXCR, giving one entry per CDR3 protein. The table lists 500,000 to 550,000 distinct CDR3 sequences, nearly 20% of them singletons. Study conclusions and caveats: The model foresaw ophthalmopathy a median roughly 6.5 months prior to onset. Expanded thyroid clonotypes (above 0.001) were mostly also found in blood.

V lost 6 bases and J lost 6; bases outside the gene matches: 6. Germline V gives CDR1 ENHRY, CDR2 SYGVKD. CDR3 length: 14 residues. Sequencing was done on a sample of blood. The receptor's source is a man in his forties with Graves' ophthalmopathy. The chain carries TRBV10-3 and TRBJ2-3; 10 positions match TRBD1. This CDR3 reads CAIRGTGVKDTQYF. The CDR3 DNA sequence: TGTGCCATCAGAGGGACAGGGGTAAAGGATACGCAGTATTTT.